This T cell receptor beta chain is drawn from a study of immune reconstitution after stem cell transplant in scleroderma. This clonotype is labeled medium-sized. MiXCR was run by TCRdb on the RT-PCR reads, yielding one entry per CDR3 protein. The repertoire consists of about 1,600 distinct CDR3 sequences, with 7.4% occurring once and the leading ten covering roughly a fifth. The sequence was obtained from a male donor with systemic sclerosis. The sample was taken before or after autologous hematopoietic stem cell transplantation (not recorded which).

CDR3 loop: CSAWSYGYTF. CDR3 sequence (DNA): TGCAGTGCCTGGAGCTATGGCTACACCTTC. V and J are TRBV20-1 and TRBJ1-2; D unresolved. The V end was cut by 6 bases, the J end by 4 bases, with 6 bases between. CDR3 length equals 10 residues. CDR1 and CDR2 from the germline V gene are DFQATT and SNEGSKA (reference sequence).